The rows below give T cell receptor beta chains drawn from one sample of a study of response to subunit inactivated influenza vaccine. TCRdb recomputed calls from the RT-PCR reads with MiXCR, one row per CDR3 protein. Of 500,000 to 650,000 distinct CDR3 sequences listed, approximately 7.7% are singletons. Specimen: PBMCs from blood, collected roughly 24 months after vaccination. These receptors originate from a man aged 50 to 69 who received an inactivated influenza vaccine. Each CDR3 is given with its conserved first and last residue. The D gene is left open where the match is weak. Part of the rows lack a size; the others show once, few, many or a class for expanded clones.

v_gene: TRBV6-5
len: 14
j_gene: TRBJ2-7
d_gene: NA
abundance: NA
CDR3nt: TGTGCCAGCAGTTACTCCCGGGACACTTACGAGCAGTACTTC
CDR3aa: CASSYSRDTYEQYF

v_gene: TRBV5-1
len: 15
j_gene: TRBJ1-1
d_gene: NA
abundance: NA
CDR3nt: TGCGCCAGCAGCATAACCCTGTCACAGAACACTGAAGCTTTCTTT
CDR3aa: CASSITLSQNTEAFF

v_gene: TRBV4-2
len: 15
j_gene: TRBJ2-1
d_gene: TRBD2
abundance: many
CDR3nt: TGTGCCAGCAGCCAACAGACTAGCGGGTTAGGTGAGCAGTTCTTC
CDR3aa: CASSQQTSGLGEQFF

v_gene: TRBV7-2
len: 15
j_gene: TRBJ2-5
d_gene: TRBD2
abundance: NA
CDR3nt: TGTGCCAGCAGCTTAGGGACTAGCGGTATGAAGACCCAGTACTTC
CDR3aa: CASSLGTSGMKTQYF

v_gene: TRBV7-2
len: 15
j_gene: TRBJ2-2
d_gene: NA
abundance: few
CDR3nt: TGTGCCAGCACCAGACAGAGTACCAACACCGGGGAGCTGTTTTTT
CDR3aa: CASTRQSTNTGELFF

v_gene: TRBV9
len: 18
j_gene: TRBJ2-3
d_gene: TRBD2
abundance: NA
CDR3nt: TGTGCCAGCAGCGTGGGGACTAGCGGGAGGGGTAGCACAGATACGCAGTATTTT
CDR3aa: CASSVGTSGRGSTDTQYF

v_gene: TRBV29-1
len: 14
j_gene: TRBJ2-1
d_gene: TRBD1
abundance: NA
CDR3nt: TGCAGCGGTAGGGGCAGGGGGTCCTACAATGAGCAGTTCTTC
CDR3aa: CSGRGRGSYNEQFF

v_gene: TRBV20-1
len: 14
j_gene: TRBJ2-7
d_gene: NA
abundance: few
CDR3nt: TGCAGTGCTAGGGAGGCACCGGGCCCCTACGAGCAGTACTTC
CDR3aa: CSAREAPGPYEQYF

v_gene: TRBV7-9
len: 16
j_gene: TRBJ2-6
d_gene: NA
abundance: many
CDR3nt: TGTGCCAGCAGCCCCCGTTTAAGATCTGGGGCCAACGTCCTGACTTTC
CDR3aa: CASSPRLRSGANVLTF

v_gene: TRBV3-1
len: 14
j_gene: TRBJ1-4
d_gene: NA
abundance: NA
CDR3nt: TGTGCCAGCAGCCAAGGACATTTAAAGGAAAAACTGTTTTTT
CDR3aa: CASSQGHLKEKLFF

v_gene: TRBV29-1
len: 13
j_gene: TRBJ2-7
d_gene: NA
abundance: few
CDR3nt: TGCAGCGCCTCCGGGACACTATCGAGAGAGCAGTACTTC
CDR3aa: CSASGTLSREQYF

v_gene: TRBV5-5
len: 15
j_gene: TRBJ2-1
d_gene: TRBD1
abundance: many
CDR3nt: TGTGCCAGCAGCTTGGTAGCAGGGGGCGAATTTGAGCAGTTCTTC
CDR3aa: CASSLVAGGEFEQFF

v_gene: TRBV11-2
len: 18
j_gene: TRBJ2-3
d_gene: TRBD1
abundance: NA
CDR3nt: TGTGCCAGCAGCTCCCGGGACAGACTAACAACCGGCACAGATACGCAGTATTTT
CDR3aa: CASSSRDRLTTGTDTQYF

v_gene: TRBV7-2
len: 16
j_gene: TRBJ2-5
d_gene: NA
abundance: many
CDR3nt: TGTGCCAGCAGCTTATTGGGGTTTGGCAGTAAAGAGACCCAGTACTTC
CDR3aa: CASSLLGFGSKETQYF

v_gene: TRBV4-1
len: 16
j_gene: TRBJ2-1
d_gene: NA
abundance: many
CDR3nt: TGCGCCAGCAGCCAACGACAGGGAGGGCTTTACAATGAGCAGTTCTTC
CDR3aa: CASSQRQGGLYNEQFF

v_gene: TRBV29-1
len: 15
j_gene: TRBJ2-3
d_gene: TRBD2
abundance: NA
CDR3nt: TGCAGCGTTCTGGGACTAGCGGGAGTCACAGATACGCAGTATTTT
CDR3aa: CSVLGLAGVTDTQYF

v_gene: TRBV20-1
len: 16
j_gene: TRBJ2-3
d_gene: TRBD2
abundance: many
CDR3nt: TGCAGTGCTAGCTCCACCACTAGCGCCGCGCCTGATACGCAGTATTTT
CDR3aa: CSASSTTSAAPDTQYF

v_gene: TRBV24-1
len: 17
j_gene: TRBJ2-2
d_gene: NA
abundance: few
CDR3nt: TGTGCCACCAGTGATTTACCGGTTAGCGATGACACCGGGGAGCTGTTTTTT
CDR3aa: CATSDLPVSDDTGELFF

v_gene: TRBV25-1
len: 17
j_gene: TRBJ2-4
d_gene: TRBD1
abundance: NA
CDR3nt: TGTGCCGGCAGTGAGGCCGGGACAGGTCTAGCCAAAAACATTCAGTACTTC
CDR3aa: CAGSEAGTGLAKNIQYF

v_gene: TRBV7-2
len: 13
j_gene: TRBJ2-7
d_gene: NA
abundance: many
CDR3nt: TGTGCCAGCAGTTTGGTAGGGGCCTACGAGCAGTACTTC
CDR3aa: CASSLVGAYEQYF

v_gene: TRBV6-1
len: 16
j_gene: TRBJ2-2
d_gene: NA
abundance: many
CDR3nt: TGTGCCAGCAGTGAAGCTTGGGGGCGTGTCACCGGGGAGCTGTTTTTT
CDR3aa: CASSEAWGRVTGELFF

v_gene: TRBV5-1
len: 19
j_gene: TRBJ1-1
d_gene: NA
abundance: NA
CDR3nt: TGCGCCAGCAGCTTACTGGGACATCCCCCAGAGGGGTCGAACACTGAAGCTTTCTTT
CDR3aa: CASSLLGHPPEGSNTEAFF

v_gene: TRBV5-6
len: 14
j_gene: TRBJ2-7
d_gene: TRBD2
abundance: many
CDR3nt: TGTGCCAGCAGCTTGGCCGGGACTACCTACGAGCAGTACTTC
CDR3aa: CASSLAGTTYEQYF

v_gene: TRBV28
len: 16
j_gene: TRBJ2-6
d_gene: NA
abundance: NA
CDR3nt: TGTGCCAGCAGTTTATTTACAGGGTCTGGGGCCAACGTCCTGACTTTC
CDR3aa: CASSLFTGSGANVLTF

v_gene: TRBV4-2
len: 13
j_gene: TRBJ1-2
d_gene: NA
abundance: many
CDR3nt: TGTGCCAGCAGCCAAGATGGGAGCGATGGCTACACCTTC
CDR3aa: CASSQDGSDGYTF

v_gene: TRBV25-1
len: 16
j_gene: TRBJ2-3
d_gene: NA
abundance: many
CDR3nt: TGTGCCAGCAGTGAATGGGACGGCTCTAGCACAGATACGCAGTATTTT
CDR3aa: CASSEWDGSSTDTQYF

v_gene: TRBV11-1
len: 15
j_gene: TRBJ2-1
d_gene: TRBD1
abundance: NA
CDR3nt: TGTGCCAGCAGCCCGGGGACAGTGGGTTACAATGAGCAGTTCTTC
CDR3aa: CASSPGTVGYNEQFF

v_gene: TRBV20-1
len: 15
j_gene: TRBJ2-7
d_gene: TRBD2
abundance: few
CDR3nt: TGCAGTGCTCATTTTCTAGCGGGGACATCCTACGAGCAGTACTTC
CDR3aa: CSAHFLAGTSYEQYF

v_gene: TRBV5-1
len: 13
j_gene: TRBJ2-7
d_gene: TRBD2
abundance: many
CDR3nt: TGCGCCAGCAGCTCGGGAGGAAGCGACGAGCAGTACTTC
CDR3aa: CASSSGGSDEQYF

v_gene: TRBV18
len: 14
j_gene: TRBJ1-4
d_gene: NA
abundance: NA
CDR3nt: TGTGCCAGCCGGACAAGTGCAACTAATGAAAAACTGTTTTTT
CDR3aa: CASRTSATNEKLFF

v_gene: TRBV3-1
len: 16
j_gene: TRBJ2-1
d_gene: TRBD1
abundance: NA
CDR3nt: TGTGCCAGCAGCCAGACCGGGACAGGGTTCTACAATGAGCAGTTCTTC
CDR3aa: CASSQTGTGFYNEQFF

v_gene: TRBV7-9
len: 17
j_gene: TRBJ2-1
d_gene: NA
abundance: few
CDR3nt: TGTGCCAGCAGCTCCAGAATCCAGACTCCCCCGGTCGATGAGCAGTTCTTC
CDR3aa: CASSSRIQTPPVDEQFF

v_gene: TRBV15
len: 15
j_gene: TRBJ2-5
d_gene: TRBD2
abundance: NA
CDR3nt: TGTGCCACCAGCAGAGATTGGGAGGGGAGAGAGACCCAGTACTTC
CDR3aa: CATSRDWEGRETQYF

v_gene: TRBV6-2/TRBV6-3
len: 13
j_gene: TRBJ1-2
d_gene: NA
abundance: few
CDR3nt: TGTGCCAGCAGTCCGAATATGGGCTATGGCTACACCTTC
CDR3aa: CASSPNMGYGYTF

v_gene: TRBV12-3/TRBV12-4
len: 21
j_gene: TRBJ2-3
d_gene: TRBD2
abundance: few
CDR3nt: TGTGCCAGCAGTTTTTCTTACATTGGAGCTAGCGGGAGCCCCCGCACAGATACGCAGTATTTT
CDR3aa: CASSFSYIGASGSPRTDTQYF

v_gene: TRBV20-1
len: 12
j_gene: TRBJ1-4
d_gene: NA
abundance: NA
CDR3nt: TGCAGTGCTAGACGGGGCAGGGAAAAACTGTTTTTT
CDR3aa: CSARRGREKLFF

v_gene: TRBV5-1
len: 15
j_gene: TRBJ2-7
d_gene: TRBD1
abundance: NA
CDR3nt: TGCGCCAGCAGCTTGGCGGGACAGAGCATCCACGAGCAGTACTTC
CDR3aa: CASSLAGQSIHEQYF

v_gene: TRBV12-3/TRBV12-4
len: 12
j_gene: TRBJ1-2
d_gene: NA
abundance: many
CDR3nt: TGTGCCAGCAGTGCCGGGACGCGAGGCTACACCTTC
CDR3aa: CASSAGTRGYTF

v_gene: TRBV10-3
len: 13
j_gene: TRBJ1-2
d_gene: NA
abundance: many
CDR3nt: TGTGCCACAAAAAGTGATACGGCCTATGGCTACACCTTC
CDR3aa: CATKSDTAYGYTF

v_gene: TRBV5-1
len: 14
j_gene: TRBJ2-7
d_gene: NA
abundance: few
CDR3nt: TGCGCCAGCAGCTTGGCGGACGCAGCCTACGAGCAGTACTTC
CDR3aa: CASSLADAAYEQYF

v_gene: TRBV28
len: 16
j_gene: TRBJ2-7
d_gene: NA
abundance: few
CDR3nt: TGTGCCAGCAGTTTGGGGGGGACAGCGGGGTTCTACGAGCAGTACTTC
CDR3aa: CASSLGGTAGFYEQYF

v_gene: TRBV10-3
len: 14
j_gene: TRBJ2-5
d_gene: TRBD1
abundance: few
CDR3nt: TGTGCCATCAGGACTACAGGGGGCCGAGAGACCCAGTACTTC
CDR3aa: CAIRTTGGRETQYF

v_gene: TRBV29-1
len: 13
j_gene: TRBJ1-5
d_gene: NA
abundance: few
CDR3nt: TGCAGCGTGGCACAGGGTGGCGATCAGCCCCAGCATTTT
CDR3aa: CSVAQGGDQPQHF

v_gene: TRBV4-3
len: 14
j_gene: TRBJ1-1
d_gene: NA
abundance: NA
CDR3nt: TGCGCCAGCAGCCAAGTACTAGGGGACACTGAAGCTTTCTTT
CDR3aa: CASSQVLGDTEAFF

v_gene: TRBV20-1
len: 18
j_gene: TRBJ2-5
d_gene: TRBD2
abundance: NA
CDR3nt: TGCAGTGCTAGAGTGATCCCTAGCGGGGGCCCGTACCAAGAGACCCAGTACTTC
CDR3aa: CSARVIPSGGPYQETQYF

v_gene: TRBV2
len: 14
j_gene: TRBJ2-7
d_gene: NA
abundance: many
CDR3nt: TGTGCCAGCAACCCTGGGGGCGGTTCCTACGAGCAGTACTTC
CDR3aa: CASNPGGGSYEQYF

v_gene: TRBV20-1
len: 12
j_gene: TRBJ1-2
d_gene: TRBD1
abundance: many
CDR3nt: TGCAGTGTTGACAGGGGACGTTATGGCTACACCTTC
CDR3aa: CSVDRGRYGYTF

v_gene: TRBV5-1
len: 14
j_gene: TRBJ1-1
d_gene: TRBD1
abundance: few
CDR3nt: TGCGCCAGCAGCGGTACAGGGGGCGTCACTGAAGCTTTCTTT
CDR3aa: CASSGTGGVTEAFF

v_gene: TRBV9
len: 17
j_gene: TRBJ2-1
d_gene: TRBD2
abundance: NA
CDR3nt: TGTGCCAGCAGCGTAGGGGGACTAGCGGGGCTCTACAATGAGCAGTTCTTC
CDR3aa: CASSVGGLAGLYNEQFF

v_gene: TRBV7-9
len: 17
j_gene: TRBJ2-7
d_gene: TRBD1
abundance: NA
CDR3nt: TGTGCCAGCAGCTTAATCCGCGGCGACAGGGGTCCCTACGAGCAGTACTTC
CDR3aa: CASSLIRGDRGPYEQYF

v_gene: TRBV21-1
len: 19
j_gene: TRBJ2-2
d_gene: NA
abundance: NA
CDR3nt: TGTGCCAGCAGCAAAGTATCACCGGGACTAGCGGGATTCGACGGGGAGCTGTTTTTT
CDR3aa: CASSKVSPGLAGFDGELFF